What follows are 32 T cell receptor beta chains derived from one specimen sequenced in a study of blood T cell repertoires in COVID-19. Sequencing was performed with immunoSEQ multiplex PCR; in TCRdb, only in-frame clones are kept and a portion is missing. The sample contains roughly 110,000 clones, around four fifths of which appear only once. Sequencing was carried out using peripheral blood. The receptors shown here come from a man between 65 and 85 years old with acute or convalescent COVID-19.

The chain employs TRBV6-5 and TRBJ2-1; D call uncertain. Trimming left V 5 bases short and J 5 bases short, with 10 bases between. This CDR3 region has 13 residues. Per the germline V gene, CDR1 is MNHEY and CDR2 is SVGAGI. CDR3 protein: CASSLSSNNEQFF. CDR3 bases: TGTGCCAGCAGTCTATCTAGTAACAATGAGCAGTTCTTC.

The table lists this clone with a few counts. The chain has TRBV11-2 and TRBJ2-2; 8 nucleotides align to TRBD1. This CDR3 region has 16 residues. Trimming at V came to 3 bases and at J to 4 bases, leaving 7 bases not matched to a gene. The germline gives CDR1 SGHAT, CDR2 FQNNGV. In nucleotides, the CDR3 is TGTGCCAGCAGCTTTTCCTGGACAGGGAGCACCGGGGAGCTGTTTTTT. It is translated as CASSFSWTGSTGELFF.

This sequence joins TRBV19 and TRBJ1-4; D uncertain. CDR1 is LNHDA, CDR2 SQIVND, per germline (reference sequence). Trimming cost V 0 bases and J 0 bases, with 8 bases left between them. The length of the CDR3 is 16 residues. CDR3 amino acids: CASSIDPGSTNEKLFF. The CDR3 DNA reads as TGTGCCAGTAGTATAGATCCGGGTTCAACTAATGAAAAACTGTTTTTT.

The V call is TRBV20-1, the J call TRBJ1-1; unclear D gene. The germline V gene has CDR1 DFQATT and CDR2 SNEGSKA (reference sequence). With 7 bases removed from V and 1 base from J, the gap between germline ends came to 7 bases. CDR3 size: 11 residues. The DNA of the CDR3 is TGCAGTGTCGTAGCGAACACTGAAGCTTTCTTT. It encodes CSVVANTEAFF.

The count of this clone is one. V usage is TRBV29-1 and J usage is TRBJ1-3, with a possible D match to TRBD1 (5 bases). CDR3 length equals 14 residues. Germline loops: CDR1 SQVTM, CDR2 ANQGSEA. Trimming cost V 4 bases and J 6 bases, with 16 bases left between them. CDR3 sequence: CSVVVGARENTIYF. CDR3 bases: TGCAGCGTTGTAGTTGGGGCAAGGGAAAACACCATATATTTT.

The sample holds a few counts of this clone. The chain joins TRBV6-5 to TRBJ1-5; the D is unclear. V lost 3 bases to trimming and J lost 3 bases, with 6 bases between them. CDR1 MNHEY and CDR2 SVGAGI come from the germline V gene. The CDR3 loop spans 13 amino acids. The DNA for the CDR3 is TGTGCCAGCAGTTATCAGGTCAATCAGCCCCAGCATTTT. Protein: CASSYQVNQPQHF.

This clone has just one count. The CDR3: CASSLAGLDAMGYEQYF. The CDR3, as DNA: TGCGCCAGCAGCTTGGCAGGGCTAGACGCTATGGGCTACGAGCAGTACTTC. The rearrangement joins TRBV5-1 to TRBJ2-7, with D possibly TRBD1 on 5 matching bases. Trimming stripped 0 bases from V and 3 bases from J, with 19 bases between. Germline V gene lookup returns CDR1 SGHRS and CDR2 YFSETQ. This CDR3 is built from 17 residues.

This chain's CDR3 is CAISEWKTENGYTF. The CDR3 DNA follows: TGTGCCATCAGTGAGTGGAAGACAGAGAATGGCTACACCTTC. This rearrangement joins TRBV10-3 to TRBJ1-2, with a possible D match to TRBD1 (5 bases). Per the germline V gene, CDR1 is ENHRY and CDR2 is SYGVKD. This CDR3 comprises 14 residues. The ends were cut back, 1 base at V and 6 bases at J, with 12 bases in the middle.

This rearrangement joins TRBV9 to TRBJ1-1, with 7 positions matching TRBD1. Germline V gene lookup returns CDR1 SGDLS and CDR2 YYNGEE. V trimming: 4 bases; J trimming: 5 bases; junction bases outside the gene matches: 14. The CDR3 covers 16 residues. The DNA for the CDR3 is TGTGCCAGCAGCAGGGGCAGGGGGACAACACAGACTGAAGCTTTCTTT. Protein sequence: CASSRGRGTTQTEAFF.

The chain joins TRBV13 to TRBJ2-2, with 15 positions matching TRBD2. This CDR3 has 18 residues. Germline CDR1 reads PRHDT; CDR2 reads FYEKMQ (reference sequence). V lost 5 bases, J lost 1 base, and 5 bases stayed unmatched. Here the CDR3 reads CASSPGLAGGKNTGELFF. The DNA for the CDR3 is TGTGCCAGCAGCCCCGGACTAGCGGGGGGGAAGAACACCGGGGAGCTGTTTTTT.

The gene calls are TRBV2 and TRBJ2-3, with 13 nucleotides matching TRBD2. Germline CDR1 SNHLY, CDR2 FYNNEI. V dropped 4 bases and J dropped 7; count of bases not matched to a gene: 5. The CDR3 contains 15 residues. The CDR3 region has the DNA TGTGCCAGCAGTGGGACTAGCGGGGGACCTAATACGCAGTATTTT. Its protein product is CASSGTSGGPNTQYF.

The chain employs TRBV18 and TRBJ1-3; the match to TRBD1 covers 9 bases. This CDR3 is 14 amino acids long. CDR1 is KGHSH and CDR2 is LQKENI in the germline V gene. The trim removed 6 bases at V and 4 bases at J, leaving 4 bases unmatched. CDR3 in DNA: TGTGCCAGCTCCCCCGGGACAGGGGGAAACACCATATATTTT. This translates into CASSPGTGGNTIYF.

J is TRBJ1-2 and V is TRBV28, with D tentatively TRBD1 (5 bases). Trimming removed 6 bases at V and 4 bases at J, with 12 bases between. The CDR3 consists of 13 residues. Germline V CDR1 and CDR2: MDHEN, SYDVKM. In nucleotides, the CDR3 is TGTGCCAGCAGACTGACAGAGGTCTATGGCTACACCTTC. This gives the protein CASRLTEVYGYTF.

The chain employs TRBV7-6 and TRBJ1-5, with 9 positions matching TRBD1. Losses at the gene ends were 5 bases for V and 2 bases for J; bases not matched to a gene: 7. This CDR3 has 16 residues. CDR1 is SGHVS and CDR2 is FNYEAQ in the germline V gene. Written as DNA, the CDR3 is TGTGCCAGCAGCCCCGGGACAGGGAATCGCAATCAGCCCCAGCATTTT. Translating it yields CASSPGTGNRNQPQHF.

The V call is TRBV19, the J call TRBJ1-5; 10 bases align to TRBD1. J was trimmed by 2 bases and V by 4 bases; bases with no gene match: 8. The CDR3 is made up of 17 amino acids. Germline assignment: CDR1 LNHDA and CDR2 SQIVND (reference sequence). For the CDR3, the DNA is TGTGCCAGTAGTACAAACCCCGGACAGGGGGGCAATCAGCCCCAGCATTTT. This sequence encodes CASSTNPGQGGNQPQHF.

The chain has TRBV27 and TRBJ2-7; the match to TRBD1 covers 7 bases. Germline assignment: CDR1 MNHEY and CDR2 SMNVEV (reference sequence). The J segment lost 2 bases and the V segment lost 5 bases, leaving 6 bases of the junction unmatched. This CDR3 region has 14 residues. This CDR3 is CASSPTGQTYEQYF. The DNA of the CDR3 is TGTGCCAGCAGTCCGACAGGGCAGACCTACGAGCAGTACTTC.

The rearrangement links TRBV7-6 to TRBJ2-3; 7 bases are a match to TRBD1. The CDR3 sequence is 16 residues long. CDR1 is SGHVS and CDR2 is FNYEAQ in the germline V gene. V lost 2 bases, J lost 0 bases, and 5 bases stayed unmatched. CDR3 bases: TGTGCCAGCAGCTTACGACAGGGTCTTAGCACAGATACGCAGTATTTT. Translating gives CASSLRQGLSTDTQYF.

About this clone itself: The same CDR3 also results from other DNA sequences found in this sample. This chain connects TRBV29-1 to TRBJ2-3; D is perhaps TRBD1 (6 bases). The V end lost 6 bases, the J end lost 0 bases, and 10 bases lay between the germline ends. CDR3 length equals 13 residues. Per the germline V gene, CDR1 is SQVTM and CDR2 is ANQGSEA. CDR3: CSVVGGSTDTQYF. In DNA form, the CDR3 reads TGCAGCGTAGTTGGGGGCAGCACAGATACGCAGTATTTT.

The chain employs TRBV13 and TRBJ2-5; TRBD1 aligns across 9 bases. CDR3 length: 14 amino acids. V shed 5 bases, J shed 5 bases, and the junction held 6 bases outside the gene matches. Germline V lookup: CDR1 PRHDT, CDR2 FYEKMQ (reference sequence). CDR3 sequence reads: CASSRRTGDETQYF. The CDR3 nucleotides are TGTGCCAGCAGCCGTCGGACAGGGGATGAGACCCAGTACTTC.

This clone showed up just a few times. The chain couples TRBV5-8 to TRBJ2-2; 8 bases are shared with TRBD1. V lost 1 base, J lost 6 bases, and 8 bases stayed unmatched. Germline V lookup: CDR1 SGHTS, CDR2 YDEGEE. There are 16 residues in the CDR3. CDR3 sequence reads: CASSLFSGGDSGELFF. CDR3 DNA: TGTGCCAGCAGCTTGTTCTCAGGGGGCGATTCCGGGGAGCTGTTTTTT. The whole variable domain, filled in from reference TRBV5-8 and TRBJ2-2, reads EAGVTQSPTHLIKTRGQQATLRCSPISGHTSVYWYQQALGLGLQFLLWYDEGEERNRGNFPPRFSGRQFPNYSSELNVNALELEDSALYLCASSLFSGGDSGELFFGEGSRLTVL.

The V and J genes are TRBV5-1 and TRBJ2-5, with D perhaps TRBD1 (8 bases). CDR1 is SGHRS and CDR2 is YFSETQ in the germline V gene. There are 13 residues in the CDR3. With 5 bases removed from V and 7 bases from J, the gap between germline ends came to 15 bases. CDR3 amino acids: CASRPQGEGTQYF. DNA for the CDR3: TGCGCCAGCAGGCCACAGGGGGAGGGGACCCAGTACTTC. Full variable domain (outside the CDR3, taken from reference TRBV5-1 and TRBJ2-5): KAGVTQTPRYLIKTRGQQVTLSCSPISGHRSVSWYQQTPGQGLQFLFEYFSETQRNKGNFPGRFSGRQFSNSRSEMNVSTLELGDSALYLCASRPQGEGTQYFGPGTRLLVL.

There are a few counts of this clone. This chain connects TRBV9 to TRBJ1-2; the D is unclear. Between the trimmed V and J ends, which lost 2 bases and 7 bases, there was a span of 9 bases. The germline CDR1 and CDR2 sequences are SGDLS and YYNGEE. This CDR3 region has 12 residues. As DNA, the CDR3 is TGTGCCAGCAGCGTCGGGAACGGTGGCTACACCTTC. Its protein product is CASSVGNGGYTF.

The rearrangement links TRBV7-9 to TRBJ1-5, with 7 bases fitting TRBD1. Germline CDR1 reads SEHNR; CDR2 reads FQNEAQ (reference sequence). The V and J ends lost 5 bases and 8 bases, in that order; junction bases with no gene match: 9. This CDR3 region has 14 residues. CDR3 nucleotide sequence: TGTGCCAGCAGCCTCTCAGGGGGTAGAGAGCCCCAGCATTTT. This gives the protein CASSLSGGREPQHF.

This chain connects TRBV19 to TRBJ1-1; 9 bases align to TRBD1. Germline CDR1 and CDR2: LNHDA and SQIVND (reference sequence). V was pared by 0 bases and J by 10 bases, with 9 bases of the junction left unmatched. The CDR3 is 15 residues long. CDR3 loop: CASSIDPGTGRVAFF. In nucleotides, the CDR3 is TGTGCCAGTAGTATAGACCCCGGGACAGGGAGGGTAGCTTTCTTT.

This rearrangement joins TRBV3-1 (or the pseudogene TRBV3-2) to TRBJ2-3, with 7 bases fitting TRBD2. Germline CDR1 LGHDT, CDR2 YNNKEL (reference sequence). J lost 1 base, V lost 7 bases, and 14 bases had no gene match. This CDR3 comprises 17 residues. The CDR3 sequence is CASTPWVGGGRTDTQYF. CDR3 DNA sequence: TGTGCCAGCACCCCTTGGGTGGGGGGGGGACGCACAGATACGCAGTATTTT.

DNA for the CDR3: TGTGCCAGCAGCGCCGAGGGAGCGGGGATTTACAATGAGCAGTTCTTC. Translating it yields CASSAEGAGIYNEQFF. V and J are TRBV2 and TRBJ2-1; 7 bases map to TRBD2. In germline, CDR1 is SNHLY, CDR2 FYNNEI. The V and J ends lost 6 bases and 4 bases, in that order; junction bases with no gene match: 12. The length of the CDR3 is 16 residues.

The rearrangement uses TRBV5-6 and TRBJ1-2, with 8 bases lining up with TRBD1. Per the germline V gene, CDR1 is SGHDT and CDR2 is YYEEEE. V trimming: 4 bases; J trimming: 0 bases; junction bases outside the gene matches: 5. There are 15 residues in the CDR3. CDR3 in DNA: TGTGCCAGCAGCCCGTGGGACAGGACTAACTATGGCTACACCTTC. Encoded protein: CASSPWDRTNYGYTF.

The chain combines TRBV4-1 with TRBJ1-2; D is uncertain. V lost 5 bases and J 4 bases, leaving 23 bases between the germline ends. CDR1 is MGHRA and CDR2 is YSYEKL in the germline V gene. CDR3 length: 17 amino acids. The CDR3: CASSYSEASRPIYGYTF. Here the CDR3 DNA reads TGCGCCAGCAGCTATTCTGAGGCCTCGCGCCCCATCTATGGCTACACCTTC.

This chain joins TRBV2 and TRBJ2-1, with TRBD1 matching 7 bases. Germline V lookup: CDR1 SNHLY, CDR2 FYNNEI. CDR3 size: 16 residues. The trim removed 6 bases at V and 6 bases at J, leaving 14 bases unmatched. CDR3 coding DNA: TGTGCCAGCAGCCTGACAGGGTTGCTTCCGAGCAATGAGCAGTTCTTC. As protein: CASSLTGLLPSNEQFF.

This clone has just a few counts. The chain combines TRBV27 with TRBJ1-2, with TRBD1 matching 8 bases. V lost 6 bases, J lost 2 bases, and 11 bases stayed unmatched. CDR1 is MNHEY, CDR2 SMNVEV, per germline (reference sequence). This CDR3 spans 16 amino acids. In DNA form, the CDR3 reads TGTGCCAGCAGCCCCGGGACAGGAATGTCCAACTATGGCTACACCTTC. This encodes CASSPGTGMSNYGYTF.

This chain connects TRBV25-1 to TRBJ1-2, with D tentatively TRBD1 (6 bases). The CDR3 contains 14 residues. Per germline, CDR1 MGHDK and CDR2 SYGVNS. V was clipped by 1 base and J by 5 bases, with 11 bases between them. CDR3 protein: CASSESQGRYGYTF. The CDR3 nucleotides are TGTGCCAGCAGTGAATCCCAGGGGCGGTATGGCTACACCTTC.

This clone was recorded only once. The chain uses TRBV18 and TRBJ1-1; D may be TRBD1 (5 bases). From germline, CDR1 is KGHSH and CDR2 LQKENI. V was shortened by 2 bases and J by 11 bases, with 21 bases between the two germline ends. CDR3 size: 15 residues. The CDR3 DNA reads TGTGCCAGCTCACCAACCAGGACAACCCTGGAGTGGGCTTTCTTT. Translation gives CASSPTRTTLEWAFF.